In this sample, the clone carrying this T cell receptor (beta chain) turned up a few times. Assay used: immunoSEQ multiplex PCR; TCRdb lists only in-frame clones, some missing. The sample shows about 110,000 clones, about 70% of them seen only once. The source of the sample is a study of shared clonotypes between healthy human individuals. Overall study: Donors had three CD4 naive, three CD4 memory, two CD8 naive and one CD8 memory plate apiece.

The receptor was derived from a woman between 25 and 40 years old in good health. The sequencing sample was made of memory CD8+ T cells sorted from blood. As to subset: CD45RO+ cells pooled with CCR7-negative TemRA cells.

CDR3 loop: CASSEAGTGELFF. The CDR3 coding sequence is TGTGCCAGCAGTGAGGCAGGAACCGGGGAGCTGTTTTTT. V usage is TRBV6-4 and J usage is TRBJ2-2; D not certain. The ends were cut back, 3 bases at V and 5 bases at J, with 7 bases in the middle. CDR3 size: 13 residues. CDR1 is MRHNA, CDR2 SNTAGT, per germline.